These T cell receptor beta chains were read from a single sample in a study of shared clonotypes between healthy human individuals. The table came from immunoSEQ multiplex PCR; TCRdb's copy has only in-frame clones and leaves some out. Seen here are about 1.1 million clones, approximately 80% observed once, and the top ten hold about 0.52%. Sequenced sample: memory CD4+ T cells from PBMCs. These receptors all stem from a man aged 18 to 35 in good health. Some clones in this sample may be carry-over from other donors' samples. Each CDR3 is given with its conserved first and last residue. D genes are given only for firm matches. Not every row has a clone size; where given, it reads once, few, many or a size class.

d_gene: TRBD1
v_gene: TRBV30
j_gene: TRBJ2-7
abundance: .
CDR3nt: TGTGCCTGGAGTAGGTACAGGGGGCACTTGAGGGACTACGAGCAGTACTTC
CDR3aa: CAWSRYRGHLRDYEQYF

d_gene: .
v_gene: TRBV28
j_gene: TRBJ1-2
abundance: .
CDR3nt: TGTGCCAGCAGTCGGAGCCCCAACTATGGCTACACCTTC
CDR3aa: CASSRSPNYGYTF

d_gene: .
v_gene: TRBV4-2
j_gene: TRBJ2-3
abundance: .
CDR3nt: TGTGCCAGCAGCCAACTGAGCAGCACAGATACGCAGTATTTT
CDR3aa: CASSQLSSTDTQYF

d_gene: .
v_gene: TRBV19
j_gene: TRBJ1-5
abundance: .
CDR3nt: TGTGCCAGTAGGGTACAGGGTCAGCCCCAGCATTTT
CDR3aa: CASRVQGQPQHF

d_gene: .
v_gene: TRBV28
j_gene: TRBJ1-4
abundance: .
CDR3nt: TGTGCCAGCTCCCTGGGGGGTGAAAAACTGTTTTTT
CDR3aa: CASSLGGEKLFF

d_gene: TRBD1
v_gene: TRBV9
j_gene: TRBJ1-3
abundance: .
CDR3nt: TGTGCCAGCAGCAGGGGGACAGGAGCCTCTGGAAACACCATATATTTT
CDR3aa: CASSRGTGASGNTIYF

d_gene: TRBD2
v_gene: TRBV6-5
j_gene: TRBJ2-1
abundance: .
CDR3nt: TGTGCCAGCGGGGGGGTCTACAATGAGCAGTTCTTC
CDR3aa: CASGGVYNEQFF

d_gene: .
v_gene: TRBV29-1
j_gene: TRBJ1-2
abundance: .
CDR3nt: TGCAGCGTTGAATTGGCAGCTTTAGATGGCTACACCTTC
CDR3aa: CSVELAALDGYTF

d_gene: TRBD1
v_gene: TRBV5-6
j_gene: TRBJ2-5
abundance: .
CDR3nt: TGTGCCAGCAGCTTACAGGGGGCTGGCGAGACCCAGTACTTC
CDR3aa: CASSLQGAGETQYF

d_gene: .
v_gene: TRBV28
j_gene: TRBJ1-1
abundance: .
CDR3nt: TGTGCCAGCAGTTTTCCCTCCAGGGTCACTGAAGCTTTCTTT
CDR3aa: CASSFPSRVTEAFF

d_gene: .
v_gene: TRBV6-5
j_gene: TRBJ2-5
abundance: .
CDR3nt: TGTGCCAGCCGCTCGCCCGTAGAGACCCAGTACTTC
CDR3aa: CASRSPVETQYF

d_gene: TRBD1
v_gene: TRBV9
j_gene: TRBJ1-2
abundance: .
CDR3nt: TGTGCCAGCAGCCCGGTAAACAGGGGGTATGGCTACACCTTC
CDR3aa: CASSPVNRGYGYTF

d_gene: .
v_gene: TRBV5-1
j_gene: TRBJ1-5
abundance: few
CDR3nt: TGCGCCAGCAGCTCCGTTTCCGGGGACAATCAGCCCCAGCATTTT
CDR3aa: CASSSVSGDNQPQHF

d_gene: TRBD1
v_gene: TRBV5-4
j_gene: TRBJ2-7
abundance: few
CDR3nt: TGTGCCAGCAGCTTTTCGCAGGGGGTAGCCTACGAGCAGTACTTC
CDR3aa: CASSFSQGVAYEQYF

d_gene: .
v_gene: TRBV19
j_gene: TRBJ1-1
abundance: .
CDR3nt: TGTGCCAGTAGCTCGGACAGATACACTGAAGCTTTCTTT
CDR3aa: CASSSDRYTEAFF

d_gene: TRBD2
v_gene: TRBV30
j_gene: TRBJ2-5
abundance: .
CDR3nt: TGTGCCTGGAGCTGGTACCCTCGGGAGGCCGGGGAGACCCAGTACTTC
CDR3aa: CAWSWYPREAGETQYF

d_gene: TRBD1
v_gene: TRBV10-3
j_gene: TRBJ2-7
abundance: once
CDR3nt: TGTGCCATCAGCCGGGACAGGGGATTGTCCTCCTACGAGCAGTACTTC
CDR3aa: CAISRDRGLSSYEQYF

d_gene: .
v_gene: TRBV6-4
j_gene: TRBJ2-3
abundance: .
CDR3nt: TGTGCCAGCAGTGAACAGCAGACTAGCACAGATACGCAGTATTTT
CDR3aa: CASSEQQTSTDTQYF

d_gene: .
v_gene: TRBV28
j_gene: TRBJ1-4
abundance: once
CDR3nt: TGTGCCAGCAGTTCGGGACAACGCGAAAAACTGTTTTTT
CDR3aa: CASSSGQREKLFF

d_gene: .
v_gene: TRBV4-1
j_gene: TRBJ2-1
abundance: .
CDR3nt: TGCGCCAGCAGCCAAGATCTTGGTGAGAGGGGCCGGATAAAAAGCTCCTACAATGAGCAGTTCTTC
CDR3aa: CASSQDLGERGRIKSSYNEQFF

d_gene: TRBD1
v_gene: TRBV28
j_gene: TRBJ2-5
abundance: once
CDR3nt: TGTGCCAGCATGAGACAGGGGGCCGAGACCCAGTACTTC
CDR3aa: CASMRQGAETQYF

d_gene: .
v_gene: TRBV6-5
j_gene: TRBJ1-2
abundance: .
CDR3nt: TGTGCCAGCATTGGGACGCGTCCTTTCTTC
CDR3aa: CASIGTRPFF

d_gene: .
v_gene: TRBV11-2
j_gene: TRBJ2-7
abundance: .
CDR3nt: TGTGCCAGCAGCTTAGTGACAATTGCCTACTACGAGCAGTACTTC
CDR3aa: CASSLVTIAYYEQYF

d_gene: .
v_gene: TRBV7-9
j_gene: TRBJ1-2
abundance: .
CDR3nt: TGTGCCAGCAGCTTAAATTGGCGGAACTATGGCTACACCTTC
CDR3aa: CASSLNWRNYGYTF

d_gene: .
v_gene: TRBV27
j_gene: TRBJ2-5
abundance: many
CDR3nt: TGTGCCAGCAGTCAGCCGGGGGCGGGGCGGGAGACCCAGTACTTC
CDR3aa: CASSQPGAGRETQYF

d_gene: TRBD2
v_gene: TRBV30
j_gene: TRBJ2-5
abundance: once
CDR3nt: TGTGCCTGGAGTAGAGGAACGGGGGGTAGCAGAGAAGAGACCCAGTACTTC
CDR3aa: CAWSRGTGGSREETQYF

d_gene: .
v_gene: TRBV2
j_gene: TRBJ2-3
abundance: .
CDR3nt: TGTGCCAGCAGTGTATCGGGATCCACAGATACGCAGTATTTT
CDR3aa: CASSVSGSTDTQYF

d_gene: .
v_gene: TRBV7-2
j_gene: TRBJ2-7
abundance: .
CDR3nt: TGTGCCAGCAGCTTAGCAAGAGACAGGAGCTCCTACGAGCAGTACTTC
CDR3aa: CASSLARDRSSYEQYF

d_gene: TRBD1
v_gene: TRBV30
j_gene: TRBJ1-3
abundance: .
CDR3nt: TGTGCCTGGGACAGGGGGAGCTCTGGAAACACCATATATTTT
CDR3aa: CAWDRGSSGNTIYF

d_gene: .
v_gene: TRBV7-2
j_gene: TRBJ2-7
abundance: once
CDR3nt: TGTGCCAGCAGCTTATCAGGGACCGATTACTACGAGCAGTACTTC
CDR3aa: CASSLSGTDYYEQYF

d_gene: .
v_gene: TRBV5-4
j_gene: TRBJ2-1
abundance: .
CDR3nt: TGTGCCAGCAGCCCTCAGAGGGGTCTCAATGAGCAGTTCTTC
CDR3aa: CASSPQRGLNEQFF

d_gene: .
v_gene: TRBV5-1
j_gene: TRBJ2-2
abundance: .
CDR3nt: TGCGCCAGCAGCTTTCTGTCTACGCGGGGGGAGCTGTTTTTT
CDR3aa: CASSFLSTRGELFF

d_gene: TRBD2
v_gene: TRBV15
j_gene: TRBJ2-1
abundance: .
CDR3nt: TGTGCCACCAGCAGAGAGAACATAGCGGGAGGGGCCTACAATGAGCAGTTCTTC
CDR3aa: CATSRENIAGGAYNEQFF

d_gene: TRBD1
v_gene: TRBV13
j_gene: TRBJ2-7
abundance: few
CDR3nt: TGTGCCAGCAGCCGACCGGGACAGGGGATTTACGAGCAGTACTTC
CDR3aa: CASSRPGQGIYEQYF

d_gene: TRBD1
v_gene: TRBV30
j_gene: TRBJ1-2
abundance: .
CDR3nt: TGTGCCACAGACGGGGGACAGGCCGGAAGGCGTGGCTACACCTTC
CDR3aa: CATDGGQAGRRGYTF

d_gene: .
v_gene: TRBV5-1
j_gene: TRBJ1-1
abundance: few
CDR3nt: TGCGCCAGCAGCTTAAAAAGCGGGGGGAACACTGAAGCTTTCTTT
CDR3aa: CASSLKSGGNTEAFF

d_gene: TRBD2
v_gene: TRBV15
j_gene: TRBJ2-3
abundance: .
CDR3nt: TGTGCCACCAGCAACCCTCCCAGGGACTACACAGATACGCAGTATTTT
CDR3aa: CATSNPPRDYTDTQYF

d_gene: .
v_gene: TRBV27
j_gene: TRBJ1-2
abundance: .
CDR3nt: TGTGCCAGCAGTTTATCAGGGGTTGGTGGCTACACCTTC
CDR3aa: CASSLSGVGGYTF

d_gene: TRBD1
v_gene: TRBV7-8
j_gene: TRBJ2-1
abundance: once
CDR3nt: TGTGCCAGCAGCACAGGGACAGGGGGCGCCGGGAGAACCTACAATGAGCAGTTCTTC
CDR3aa: CASSTGTGGAGRTYNEQFF

d_gene: .
v_gene: TRBV9
j_gene: TRBJ2-2
abundance: .
CDR3nt: TGTGCCAGCAGCGTAGGCACCCTAGCCGGGGAGCTGTTTTTT
CDR3aa: CASSVGTLAGELFF